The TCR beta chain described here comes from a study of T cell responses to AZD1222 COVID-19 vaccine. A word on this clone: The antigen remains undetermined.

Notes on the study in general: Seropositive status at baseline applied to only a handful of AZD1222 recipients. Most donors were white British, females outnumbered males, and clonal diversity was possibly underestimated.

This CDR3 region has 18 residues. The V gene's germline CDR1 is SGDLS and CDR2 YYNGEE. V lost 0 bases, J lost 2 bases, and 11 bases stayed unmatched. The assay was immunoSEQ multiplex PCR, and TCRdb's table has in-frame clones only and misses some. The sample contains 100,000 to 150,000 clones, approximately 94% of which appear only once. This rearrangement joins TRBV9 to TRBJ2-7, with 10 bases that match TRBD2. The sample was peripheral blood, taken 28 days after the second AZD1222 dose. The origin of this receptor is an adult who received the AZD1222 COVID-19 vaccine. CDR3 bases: TGTGCCAGCAGCGTAGAAGACAGCGGGGGGGCCTATGCCTACGAGCAGTACTTC. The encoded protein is CASSVEDSGGAYAYEQYF.